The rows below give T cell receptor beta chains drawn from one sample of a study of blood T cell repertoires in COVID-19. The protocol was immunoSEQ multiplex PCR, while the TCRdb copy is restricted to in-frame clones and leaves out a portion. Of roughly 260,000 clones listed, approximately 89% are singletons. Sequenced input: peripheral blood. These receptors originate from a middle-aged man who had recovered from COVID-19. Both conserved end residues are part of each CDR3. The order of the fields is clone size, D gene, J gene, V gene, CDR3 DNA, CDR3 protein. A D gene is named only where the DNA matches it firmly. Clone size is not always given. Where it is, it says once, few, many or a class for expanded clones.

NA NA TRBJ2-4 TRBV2 TGTGCCAGCGGCTATAAGCGAAACATTCAGTACTTC CASGYKRNIQYF
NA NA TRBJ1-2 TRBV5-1 TGCGCCAGCAGCTTTACGCAGGGTGGTGGCTACACCTTC CASSFTQGGGYTF
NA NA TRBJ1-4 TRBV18 TGTGCCAGCTCACCAGAAGTTGGGCTCAAAGAAGAAAAACTGTTTTTT CASSPEVGLKEEKLFF
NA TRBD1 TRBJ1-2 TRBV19 TGTGCCAGTAGTATAGAGGACAGGGGTGCAGGCTACACCTTC CASSIEDRGAGYTF
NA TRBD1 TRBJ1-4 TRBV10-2 TGCGCCAGCAGGCCCCAGGGGGCGGTTAATGAAAAACTGTTTTTT CASRPQGAVNEKLFF
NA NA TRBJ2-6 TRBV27 TGTGCCAGCAGTTTAGGGGGGAACGTCCTGACTTTC CASSLGGNVLTF
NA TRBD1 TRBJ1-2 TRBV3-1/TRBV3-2 TGTGCCAGCAGACACGGGGGGGAGACAGGGAAGGCTAACTATGGCTACACCTTC CASRHGGETGKANYGYTF
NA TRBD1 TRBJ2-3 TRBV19 TGTGCCAGTAGTTTAGGACAGGGTAAAGATACGCAGTATTTT CASSLGQGKDTQYF
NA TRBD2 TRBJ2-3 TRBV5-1 TGCGCCAGCAGCTTTTCTAGCGGGGGGGCCGCAGATACGCAGTATTTT CASSFSSGGAADTQYF
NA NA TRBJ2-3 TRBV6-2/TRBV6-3 TGTGCCAGCAGTTACGGGGCTCGCATCCAATCAGATACGCAGTATTTT CASSYGARIQSDTQYF
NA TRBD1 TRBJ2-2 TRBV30 TGTGCCTGGAGGGAGTTGAGGGGGACAGCGAACACCGGGGAGCTGTTTTTT CAWRELRGTANTGELFF
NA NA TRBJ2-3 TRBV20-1 TGCAGTGCTAGTCCCCGTGGGGCCCCAGATACGCAGTATTTT CSASPRGAPDTQYF
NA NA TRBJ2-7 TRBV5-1 TGCGCCAGCAGCCCTTACCCCACAGGGATCTACGAGCAGTACTTC CASSPYPTGIYEQYF
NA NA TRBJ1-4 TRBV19 TGTGCCAGTACCTTCAGGGGCCCCGGAGGTGAAAAACTGTTTTTT CASTFRGPGGEKLFF
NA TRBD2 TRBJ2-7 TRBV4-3 TGCGCCAGCAGCCAAATTCTGAGCGGGGGGCGGGTATACGAGCAGTACTTC CASSQILSGGRVYEQYF
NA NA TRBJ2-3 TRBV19 TGTGCCAGTAGTATGCGTTTAGATACGCAGTATTTT CASSMRLDTQYF
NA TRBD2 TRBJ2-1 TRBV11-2 TGTGCCAGCAGCATAACTAGCGGGAAACGTATGAGCTCCTACAATGAGCAGTTCTTC CASSITSGKRMSSYNEQFF
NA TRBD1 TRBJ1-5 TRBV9 TGTGCCAGCAGCACCGGGACAGGGGGCAATCAGCCCCAGCATTTT CASSTGTGGNQPQHF
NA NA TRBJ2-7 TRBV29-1 TGCAGCGGGAAGATACAGGGCTACGAGCAGTACTTC CSGKIQGYEQYF
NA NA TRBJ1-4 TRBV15 TGTGCCACCAGCCGCAGAAACTCGGCAGGAAAACTGTTTTTT CATSRRNSAGKLFF
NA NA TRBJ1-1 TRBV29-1 TGCAGCGTTGCGGACAGTCCTGAAGCTTTCTTT CSVADSPEAFF
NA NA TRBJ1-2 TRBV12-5 TGTGCTAGTGGTTCCCCCGACTATGGCTACACCTTC CASGSPDYGYTF
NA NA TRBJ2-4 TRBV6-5 TGTGCCAGCAGCCACCGAGACATTCAGTACTTC CASSHRDIQYF
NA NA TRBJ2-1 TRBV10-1 TGCGCCAGCAGTGTTTTTAGAGACAGTGCTAATGAGCAGTTCTTC CASSVFRDSANEQFF
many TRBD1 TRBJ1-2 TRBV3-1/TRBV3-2 TGTGCCAGCAGCCAAGAACCGACAGGGACCTTTAGTGGCTACACCTTC CASSQEPTGTFSGYTF
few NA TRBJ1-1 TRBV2 TGTGCCAGCAGTGAGAGGGCCCAAAACACTGAAGCTTTCTTT CASSERAQNTEAFF
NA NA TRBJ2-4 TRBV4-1 TGCGCCAGCCCTCGGGCGGGCGGGGCCAAAAACATTCAGTACTTC CASPRAGGAKNIQYF